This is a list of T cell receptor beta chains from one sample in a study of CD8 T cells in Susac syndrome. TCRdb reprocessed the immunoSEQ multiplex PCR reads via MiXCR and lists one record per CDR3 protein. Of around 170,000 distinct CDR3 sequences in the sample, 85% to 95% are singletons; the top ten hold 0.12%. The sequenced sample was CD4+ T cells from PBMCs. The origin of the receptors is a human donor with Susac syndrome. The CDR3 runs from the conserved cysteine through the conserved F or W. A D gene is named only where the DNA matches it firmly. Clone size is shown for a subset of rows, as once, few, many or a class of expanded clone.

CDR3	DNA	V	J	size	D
CASHKEAGPETQYF	TGTGCAAGTCACAAGGAAGCGGGGCCGGAGACCCAGTACTTC	TRBV12-2	TRBJ2-5	-	-
CASSLVASLNTDTQYF	TGTGCCAGCAGCTTAGTTGCTAGCCTTAACACAGATACGCAGTATTTT	TRBV7-9	TRBJ2-3	-	-
CSVSGGDTGELFF	TGCAGCGTTTCAGGGGGCGACACCGGGGAGCTGTTTTTT	TRBV29-1	TRBJ2-2	once	TRBD1
CASSDPSRGTDTQYF	TGTGCCAGCAGTGACCCTAGCCGAGGCACAGATACGCAGTATTTT	TRBV6-1	TRBJ2-3	once	-
CASSSGGSNQPQHF	TGTGCCAGCAGCTCAGGGGGTAGCAATCAGCCCCAGCATTTT	TRBV7-9	TRBJ1-5	-	TRBD1
CASSQGPAGGRETQYF	TGTGCCAGCAGCCAAGGGCCAGCGGGGGGCAGGGAGACCCAGTACTTC	TRBV3-1	TRBJ2-5	-	TRBD2
CASSSGEDTQYF	TGTGCCAGCAGCAGTGGAGAAGATACGCAGTATTTT	TRBV21-1	TRBJ2-3	-	-
CASSFTSGDDTQYF	TGTGCCAGCAGTTTCACTAGCGGGGACGATACGCAGTATTTT	TRBV12-3/TRBV12-4	TRBJ2-3	-	TRBD2
CASSQDEAQPQHF	TGTGCCAGCTCACAGGACGAGGCTCAGCCCCAGCATTTT	TRBV18	TRBJ1-5	once	-
CASTTSGNTGELFF	TGTGCCTCCACCACTTCAGGGAACACCGGGGAGCTGTTTTTT	TRBV10-3	TRBJ2-2	once	-
CASSEVIAGEQFF	TGTGCCAGCAGTGAAGTAATAGCGGGTGAGCAGTTCTTC	TRBV2	TRBJ2-1	-	TRBD2
CAWSRRRENGYTF	TGTGCCTGGAGTCGACGGAGAGAAAATGGCTACACCTTC	TRBV30	TRBJ1-2	once	-
CASSSPLGTDTQYF	TGTGCCAGCAGCTCCCCCTTGGGCACAGATACGCAGTATTTT	TRBV11-2	TRBJ2-3	-	-
CASSFLTTDTQYF	TGTGCCAGCAGTTTCCTTACGACAGATACGCAGTATTTT	TRBV12-3/TRBV12-4	TRBJ2-3	-	-
CASSLDFSGETQYF	TGTGCCAGCAGCTTAGATTTTAGCGGTGAGACCCAGTACTTC	TRBV11-2	TRBJ2-5	-	-
CATAGRATYNEQFF	TGTGCCACCGCTGGGCGGGCCACCTACAATGAGCAGTTCTTC	TRBV4-2	TRBJ2-1	-	-
CASTPAGAYNEQFF	TGTGCCAGCACTCCAGCGGGGGCCTACAATGAGCAGTTCTTC	TRBV5-6	TRBJ2-1	-	TRBD2
CASSVDSSNTGELFF	TGTGCCAGCAGCGTAGACTCTTCGAACACCGGGGAGCTGTTTTTT	TRBV9	TRBJ2-2	-	-
CASKVFVDEQFF	TGTGCCAGCAAGGTGTTTGTGGATGAGCAGTTCTTC	TRBV2	TRBJ2-1	-	-
CAWSRVNYGYTF	TGTGCCTGGAGTCGAGTTAACTATGGCTACACCTTC	TRBV30	TRBJ1-2	-	-
CASSIAGRGNSPLHF	TGTGCCAGCAGCATCGCTGGACGGGGAAATTCACCCCTCCACTTT	TRBV5-4	TRBJ1-6	-	-
CASSYSSGGLATDTQYF	TGTGCCAGCAGTTACTCGTCAGGAGGGCTCGCCACAGATACGCAGTATTTT	TRBV6-5	TRBJ2-3	-	-
CASSLRRPPADTQYF	TGTGCCAGCAGTTTGAGGCGACCCCCCGCAGATACGCAGTATTTT	TRBV27	TRBJ2-3	-	-
CASSPRQGASEGYTF	TGTGCCAGCTCACCGCGACAGGGGGCGTCGGAAGGCTACACCTTC	TRBV18	TRBJ1-2	-	TRBD1
CASVGKDYGYTF	TGTGCCAGTGTGGGCAAGGACTATGGCTACACCTTC	TRBV19	TRBJ1-2	-	-
CASSSRGSQETQYF	TGTGCCAGCAGCTCCCGGGGGAGCCAAGAGACCCAGTACTTC	TRBV5-4	TRBJ2-5	-	-
CASSLTGGRSYEQYF	TGTGCCAGCAGCTTAACGGGAGGACGCTCCTACGAGCAGTACTTC	TRBV7-9	TRBJ2-7	-	TRBD2
CASSVDPYTGVNTGELFF	TGTGCCAGCAGCGTAGACCCCTATACAGGGGTTAACACCGGGGAGCTGTTTTTT	TRBV9	TRBJ2-2	once	TRBD1
CASSEGGRSEPQHF	TGTGCCAGCAGCGAGGGCGGACGGAGCGAGCCCCAGCATTTT	TRBV9	TRBJ1-5	-	-
CASSIRGPYNEQFF	TGTGCCAGCAGCATACGAGGCCCTTACAATGAGCAGTTCTTC	TRBV7-2	TRBJ2-1	-	-